This T cell receptor (beta chain) is drawn from a study of blood T cell repertoires in COVID-19 (dated by TCRdb to 2020 to 2021). Regarding the complete study: Collaborator samples came from the United States, Italy and Spain and covered acute and convalescent phases of COVID-19. The material from the prospective study consisted of cDNA or gDNA derived from T cells, B-cell-depleted T cells, or PBMCs. Subjects who had been exposed to COVID-19, were actively infected with it, or had recovered from it provided the deeply sampled blood TCRbeta repertoires that made up the dataset. The repertoires were released in a freely available public database intended as a resource for research on the immune response to SARS-CoV-2. Samples were obtained from the ongoing ImmuneRACE study (first 160 participants) and from 1,200 or so subjects provided by 6 global collaborators. Sample metadata almost always included a de-identified subject ID, COVID-19 status, age in years and sex. Where available, HLA class I and class II types were taken from metadata supplied by the sample provider and were not determined by assay-based typing.

On this clone: Its antigen is unknown. Nothing much larger sits one base from this clone, and base qualities are not available.

CDR1 and CDR2 are read off the germline V gene as SGHTA and FQGNSA. Clipping removes 4 bases from V and 0 bases from J, with 5 as the unmatched junction base count. Including cysteine and phenylalanine, the CDR3 has 15 amino acids. Here the CDR3 DNA is all that survives: 45 bases in frame from base 1. Beyond this particular receptor, the publication reports: The amount of clinical and demographic metadata varied by source and participant and was provided uncurated.

Collaborating institutions collected whole blood in K2EDTA tubes following their own protocols. For TCRbeta analysis, collaborators shipped samples as frozen whole blood, isolated PBMCs, or DNA extracted from either of those sample types. The immunoSEQ Assay, a bias-controlled multiplex PCR, was used to amplify TCRbeta CDR3 regions from genomic DNA. Under the source paper's analysis protocol: Within the assay, amplification of reference gene primers was used to estimate how many nucleated cells each sample contained. To quantify the absolute abundance of each unique TCRbeta CDR3 rearrangement, sequence reads were collapsed and filtered. For each sample, productive Simpson clonality was calculated as the square root of Simpson's diversity index over productive rearrangements. The immuneACCESS repertoire file appears here via TCRdb, limited to in-frame rearrangements. These files lack a portion of the clones; in checked studies, under half of the deficit traces to unresolved V genes, and the cause of the others is not known. Clone size and V and J calls were adopted from that table, with D and trimming inferred from the DNA. The sample records 60,000 to 75,000 clones, about 82% of which are singletons. The top ten hold approximately 20% of the sample.

The chain uses TRBV7-2 and TRBJ1-2; 7 middle bases align to TRBD1. What was sequenced was peripheral blood. This receptor was obtained from a human donor in a cohort sampled during active COVID-19. The CDR3 reads as follows: CASSSYRGTNYGYTF. The DNA sequence is given as TGTGCCAGCAGCTCCTACAGGGGCACTAACTATGGCTACACCTTC.